Below are 13 T cell receptor beta chains sequenced from a single sample in a study of response to subunit inactivated influenza vaccine. From the RT-PCR reads, TCRdb called clonotypes with MiXCR, one entry per CDR3 protein. The table shows 450,000 to 600,000 distinct CDR3 sequences, with about 7.6% occurring only once. Sequences were derived from PBMCs from blood, sampled about 23 months after vaccination. All receptors come from a man between 50 and 75 years old who received an inactivated influenza vaccine.

This clonotype was observed a few times. CDR3 DNA sequence: TGCGCCAGCAGCTGGACAGGGTTTACGAACACTGAAGCTTTCTTT. Translated, it gives CASSWTGFTNTEAFF. The chain recombines TRBV5-1 with TRBJ1-1, with TRBD1 matching 8 bases. V lost 3 bases to trimming and J lost 1 base; unmatched junction nucleotides: 5. Germline-derived CDR1 and CDR2 are SGHRS and YFSETQ. The CDR3 is made up of 15 amino acids.

This clonotype was detected only a few times. The V gene is TRBV6-2 or TRBV6-3, the J gene TRBJ2-7; 15 nucleotides align to TRBD2. Germline V gene data show CDR1 as MNHEY and CDR2 as SVGEGT. The CDR3 runs to 15 residues. Losses at the gene ends were 6 bases for V and 5 bases for J; bases not matched to a gene: 5. CDR3 bases: TGTGCCAGCAGCACCCGGACTAGCGGGAGGGACGAGCAGTACTTC. Encoded protein: CASSTRTSGRDEQYF.

This clonotype was found many times. The rearrangement uses TRBV12-3 or TRBV12-4 and TRBJ1-3, with TRBD1 as a possible D gene (5 bases). This CDR3 has 13 residues. Trimming removed 5 bases from V and 5 bases from J, with 10 bases in between. The CDR3 DNA follows: TGTGCCAGCAGTGCAGACAGAAGAAACACCATATATTTT. Its protein is CASSADRRNTIYF.

The chain is built from TRBV5-1 and TRBJ2-5; 10 bases are shared with TRBD1. This CDR3 has 17 amino acids. CDR1 and CDR2 (germline): SGHRS, YFSETQ. V gave up 6 bases and J gave up 4 bases; unmatched junction bases: 15. The CDR3 is CASNSLPGQGRGETQYF. CDR3 DNA sequence: TGCGCCAGCAACTCATTGCCGGGACAGGGGAGGGGAGAGACCCAGTACTTC.

The gene calls are TRBV20-1 and TRBJ2-1, with TRBD2 as a possible D gene (6 bases). The CDR3 loop spans 12 amino acids. V lost 6 bases, J lost 8 bases, and 14 bases lay in between. Germline values: CDR1 DFQATT, CDR2 SNEGSKA (reference sequence). Here the CDR3 DNA reads TGCAGTGCCCCTGGGCGGGGCCATGAGCAGTTCTTC. This encodes CSAPGRGHEQFF.

This clonotype was seen a few times. The chain carries TRBV20-1 and TRBJ1-5; D perhaps matches TRBD1 (5 bases). Germline CDR1 is DFQATT and CDR2 is SNEGSKA (reference sequence). Trimming took off 4 bases at V and 9 bases at J, with 22 bases between the two ends. This CDR3 spans 15 amino acids. The CDR3 is CSAKDPRDGNVPQHF. The CDR3 DNA is TGCAGTGCTAAGGACCCCCGGGACGGCAATGTGCCCCAGCATTTT.

This clonotype was detected ten times or more. The CDR3 region is CASSATAYANTGELFF. In DNA, the CDR3 is TGTGCCAGCAGCGCGACAGCTTACGCGAACACCGGGGAGCTGTTTTTT. The chain carries TRBV5-6 and TRBJ2-2; perhaps TRBD1 as D (5 bases). Germline CDR1 is SGHDT and CDR2 is YYEEEE. V was cut by 4 bases and J by 0 bases, with 13 bases left in between. The length of the CDR3 is 16 residues.

V is TRBV27 and J is TRBJ2-1; TRBD1 aligns across 7 bases. This CDR3 region has 14 residues. Germline V gene data show CDR1 as MNHEY and CDR2 as SMNVEV (reference sequence). The V and J ends lost 3 bases and 5 bases, in that order; junction bases with no gene match: 4. The CDR3 spells CASSFGQVNNEQFF. The DNA of the CDR3 is TGTGCCAGCAGTTTTGGACAGGTTAACAATGAGCAGTTCTTC.

This clonotype was detected many times. The rearrangement uses TRBV27 and TRBJ2-7; D remains ambiguous. The CDR3 covers 13 residues. With 3 bases removed from V and 6 bases from J, the gap between germline ends came to 12 bases. Germline V lookup: CDR1 MNHEY, CDR2 SMNVEV (reference sequence). Here the CDR3 reads CASSFSASREQYF. The CDR3 DNA reads TGTGCCAGCAGTTTCTCCGCTTCCCGCGAGCAGTACTTC.

This rearrangement joins TRBV28 to TRBJ1-1; D is unresolved. The CDR3 has 16 amino acids. V lost 3 bases and J lost 4, with 18 bases in between. CDR1 and CDR2 from the germline V gene are MDHEN and SYDVKM. This CDR3 is CASSFPGRLFGTEAFF. In DNA, the CDR3 is TGTGCCAGCAGTTTCCCGGGCAGGTTGTTTGGCACTGAAGCTTTCTTT.

The sample holds a few counts of this clonotype. The rearrangement joins TRBV7-2 to TRBJ2-3; tentatively, D is TRBD2 (5 bases). CDR3 length: 15 residues. The germline CDR1 and CDR2 sequences are SGHTA and FQGNSA. With 4 bases removed from V and 4 bases from J, the gap between germline ends came to 15 bases. The CDR3 sequence is CASSWTFVRPDTQYF. The CDR3 DNA reads as TGTGCCAGCAGCTGGACTTTCGTGCGGCCAGATACGCAGTATTTT.

Only a few counts were recorded for this clonotype. At one end the junction does not follow the germline gene, possibly because of a read error. The chain uses TRBV6-5 and TRBJ1-6; D uncertain. Looked up from germline, CDR1 is MNHEY and CDR2 is SVGAGI. The CDR3 length is 14 residues. The CDR3 loop is CASSYSRYISPLHF. The CDR3 nucleotides are TGTGCCAGCAGTTACTCCCGATATATTTCACCCCTCCACTTT.

There are many counts of this clonotype. The rearrangement uses TRBV6-1 and TRBJ1-1; no reliable D call. This CDR3 has 15 residues. Germline V lookup: CDR1 MNHNS, CDR2 SASEGT. V lost 2 bases and J lost 3, with 13 bases in between. CDR3: CASSEWARFDTEAFF. As DNA, the CDR3 is TGTGCCAGCAGTGAATGGGCAAGGTTCGACACTGAAGCTTTCTTT.